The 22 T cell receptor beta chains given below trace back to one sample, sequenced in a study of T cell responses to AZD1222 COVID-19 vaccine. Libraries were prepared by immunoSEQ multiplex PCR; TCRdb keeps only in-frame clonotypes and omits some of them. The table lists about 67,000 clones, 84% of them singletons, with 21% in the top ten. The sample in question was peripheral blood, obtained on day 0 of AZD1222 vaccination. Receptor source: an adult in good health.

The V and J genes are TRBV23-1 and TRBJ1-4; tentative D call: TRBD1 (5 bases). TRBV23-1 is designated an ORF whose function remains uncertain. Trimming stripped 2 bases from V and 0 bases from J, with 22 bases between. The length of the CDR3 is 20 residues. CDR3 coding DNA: TGCGCCAGCAGTCAAGGAGGGGCTGGCTGCTCACCTGCAACTAATGAAAAACTGTTTTTT. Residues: CASSQGGAGCSPATNEKLFF.

This CDR3 reads CASSTPRGGRFQPQHF. For the CDR3, the DNA is TGTGCCAGCAGTACCCCCCGGGGGGGCAGGTTTCAGCCCCAGCATTTT. This chain connects TRBV6-6 to TRBJ1-5; maybe TRBD1 (6 bases). The germline CDR1 and CDR2 sequences are MNHNY and SVGAGI (reference sequence). Trimming removed 5 bases from V and 6 bases from J, with 20 bases in between. The CDR3 has 16 residues.

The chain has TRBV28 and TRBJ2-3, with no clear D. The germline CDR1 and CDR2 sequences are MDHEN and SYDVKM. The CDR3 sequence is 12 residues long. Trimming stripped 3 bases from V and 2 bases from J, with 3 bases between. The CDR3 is CASSFFTDTQYF. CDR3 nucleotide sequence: TGTGCCAGCAGTTTTTTCACAGATACGCAGTATTTT. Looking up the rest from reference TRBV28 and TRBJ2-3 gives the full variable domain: DVKVTQSSRYLVKRTGEKVFLECVQDMDHENMFWYRQDPGLGLRLIYFSYDVKMKEKGDIPEGYSVSREKKERFSLILESASTNQTSMYLCASSFFTDTQYFGPGTRLTVL.

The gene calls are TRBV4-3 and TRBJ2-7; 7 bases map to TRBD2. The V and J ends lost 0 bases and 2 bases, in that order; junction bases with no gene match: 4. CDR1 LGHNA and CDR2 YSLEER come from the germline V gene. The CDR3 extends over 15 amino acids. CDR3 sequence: CASSQEALAAYEQYF. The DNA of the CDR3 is TGCGCCAGCAGCCAAGAAGCGCTAGCGGCCTACGAGCAGTACTTC.

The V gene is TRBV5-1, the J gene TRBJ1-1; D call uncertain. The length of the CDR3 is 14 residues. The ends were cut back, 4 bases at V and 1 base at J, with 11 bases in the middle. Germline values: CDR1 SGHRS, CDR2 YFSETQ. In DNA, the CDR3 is TGCGCCAGCAGCGCAGGCCCAGGGAACACTGAAGCTTTCTTT. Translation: CASSAGPGNTEAFF.

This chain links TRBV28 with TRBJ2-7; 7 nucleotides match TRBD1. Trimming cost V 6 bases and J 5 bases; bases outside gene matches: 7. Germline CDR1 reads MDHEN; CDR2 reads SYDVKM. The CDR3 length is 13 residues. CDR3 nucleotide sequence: TGTGCCAGCAGGCTGACAGGGACCCACGAGCAGTACTTC. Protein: CASRLTGTHEQYF.

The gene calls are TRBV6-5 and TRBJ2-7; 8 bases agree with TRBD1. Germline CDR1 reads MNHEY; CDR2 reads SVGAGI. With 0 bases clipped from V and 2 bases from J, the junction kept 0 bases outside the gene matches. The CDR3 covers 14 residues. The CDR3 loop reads CASSYSQGAYEQYF. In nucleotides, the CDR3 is TGTGCCAGCAGTTACTCACAGGGGGCCTACGAGCAGTACTTC.

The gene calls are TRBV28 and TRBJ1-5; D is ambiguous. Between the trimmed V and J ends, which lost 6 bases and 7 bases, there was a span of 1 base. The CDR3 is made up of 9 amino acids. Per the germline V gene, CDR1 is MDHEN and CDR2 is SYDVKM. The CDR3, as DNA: TGTGCCAGCAGCCAGCCCCAGCATTTT. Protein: CASSQPQHF.

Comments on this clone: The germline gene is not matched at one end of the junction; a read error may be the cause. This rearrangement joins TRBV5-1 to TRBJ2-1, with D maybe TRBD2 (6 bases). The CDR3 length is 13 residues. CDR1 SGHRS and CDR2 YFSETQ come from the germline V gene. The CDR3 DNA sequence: TGCGCCAGCAGCCCTGAGCCGTTGGAGGGGAAGGTCTTC. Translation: CASSPEPLEGKVF.

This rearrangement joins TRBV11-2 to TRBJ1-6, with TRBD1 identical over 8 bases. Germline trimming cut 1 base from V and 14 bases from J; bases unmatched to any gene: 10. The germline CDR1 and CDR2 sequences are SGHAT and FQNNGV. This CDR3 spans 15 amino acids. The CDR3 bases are TGTGCCAGCAGCTTAGCCAGGGGGCCGACATCAGCCCTCCACTTT. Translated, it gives CASSLARGPTSALHF.

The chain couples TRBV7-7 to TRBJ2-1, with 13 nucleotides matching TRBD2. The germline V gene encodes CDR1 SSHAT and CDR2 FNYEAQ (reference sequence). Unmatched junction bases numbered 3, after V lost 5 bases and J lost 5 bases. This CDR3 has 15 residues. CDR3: CASSPGLAGDNEQFF. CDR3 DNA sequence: TGTGCCAGCAGCCCAGGACTAGCGGGGGACAATGAGCAGTTCTTC.

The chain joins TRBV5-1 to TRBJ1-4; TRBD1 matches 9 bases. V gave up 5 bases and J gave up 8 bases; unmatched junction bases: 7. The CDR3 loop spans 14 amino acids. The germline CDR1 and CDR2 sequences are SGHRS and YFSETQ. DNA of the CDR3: TGCGCCAGCAGTTCCGGGACAGGGAACGAAAAACTGTTTTTT. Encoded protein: CASSSGTGNEKLFF.

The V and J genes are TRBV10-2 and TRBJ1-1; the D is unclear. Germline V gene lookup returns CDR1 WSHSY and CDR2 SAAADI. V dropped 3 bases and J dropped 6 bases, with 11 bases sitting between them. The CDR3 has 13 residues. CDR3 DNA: TGCGCCAGCAGTGAATCCTACCCAGCTGAAGCTTTCTTT. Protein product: CASSESYPAEAFF.

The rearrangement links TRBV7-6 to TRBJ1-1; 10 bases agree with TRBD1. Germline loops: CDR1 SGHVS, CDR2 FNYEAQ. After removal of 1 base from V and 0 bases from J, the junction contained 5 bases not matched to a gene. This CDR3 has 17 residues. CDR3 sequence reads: CASSLEDRGMVNTEAFF. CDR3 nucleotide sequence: TGTGCCAGCAGCTTAGAGGACAGGGGGATGGTGAACACTGAAGCTTTCTTT.

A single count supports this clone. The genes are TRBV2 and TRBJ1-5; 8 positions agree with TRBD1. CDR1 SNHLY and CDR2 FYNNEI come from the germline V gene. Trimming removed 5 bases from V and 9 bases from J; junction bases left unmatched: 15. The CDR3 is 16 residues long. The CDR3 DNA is TGTGCCAGCAGTTGGGGTTCCAGGGGGCTCGAATTGCCCCAGCATTTT. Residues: CASSWGSRGLELPQHF.

The CDR3 bases are TGTGCCAGCAGCAAGCAAGAGTTCATGAACACTGAAGCTTTCTTT. Amino acid sequence: CASSKQEFMNTEAFF. The chain has TRBV5-6 and TRBJ1-1, with no clear D. The germline CDR1 and CDR2 sequences are SGHDT and YYEEEE. The CDR3 contains 15 residues. The ends were cut back, 4 bases at V and 0 bases at J, with 13 bases in the middle.

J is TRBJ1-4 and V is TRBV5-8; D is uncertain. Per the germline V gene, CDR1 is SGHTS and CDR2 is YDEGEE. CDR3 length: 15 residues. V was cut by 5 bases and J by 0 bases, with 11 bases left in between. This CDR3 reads CASRYQTATNEKLFF. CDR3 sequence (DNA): TGTGCCAGCAGGTATCAGACGGCAACTAATGAAAAACTGTTTTTT.

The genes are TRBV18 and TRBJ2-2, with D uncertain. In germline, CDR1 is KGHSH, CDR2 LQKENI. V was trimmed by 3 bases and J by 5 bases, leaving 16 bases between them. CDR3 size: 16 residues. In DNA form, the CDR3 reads TGTGCCAGCTCACCCCAATCGGGTGCGCGAACCGGGGAGCTGTTTTTT. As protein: CASSPQSGARTGELFF.

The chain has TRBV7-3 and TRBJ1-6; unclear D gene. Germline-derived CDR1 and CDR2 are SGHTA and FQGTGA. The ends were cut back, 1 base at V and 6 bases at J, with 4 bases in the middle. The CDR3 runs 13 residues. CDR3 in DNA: TGTGCCAGCAGCTTAAATGGTAATTCACCCCTCCACTTT. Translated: CASSLNGNSPLHF.

CDR3 in amino acids: CASRAYRGTNYGYTF. As DNA, the CDR3 is TGTGCCAGCAGGGCCTACAGGGGAACTAACTATGGCTACACCTTC. The rearrangement uses TRBV28 and TRBJ1-2; 7 nucleotides line up with TRBD1. The V segment lost 6 bases and the J segment 0 bases; nucleotides outside the gene matches: 7. The CDR3 runs 15 residues. Germline CDR1 reads MDHEN; CDR2 reads SYDVKM.

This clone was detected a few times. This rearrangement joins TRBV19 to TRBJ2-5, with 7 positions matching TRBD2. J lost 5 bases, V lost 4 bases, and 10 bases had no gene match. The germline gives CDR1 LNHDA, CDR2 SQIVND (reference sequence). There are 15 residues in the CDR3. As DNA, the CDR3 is TGTGCCAGTAGTAAAGGGAGGGATCTGCGGGAGACCCAGTACTTC. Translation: CASSKGRDLRETQYF.

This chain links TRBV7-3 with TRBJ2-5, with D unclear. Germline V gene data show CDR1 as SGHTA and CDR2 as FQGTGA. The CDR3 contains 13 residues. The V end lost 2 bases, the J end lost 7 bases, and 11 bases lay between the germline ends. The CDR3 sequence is CASSLGVLGTQYF. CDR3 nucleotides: TGTGCCAGCAGCTTAGGGGTTCTGGGGACCCAGTACTTC. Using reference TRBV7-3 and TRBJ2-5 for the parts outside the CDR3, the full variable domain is GAGVSQTPSNKVTEKGKYVELRCDPISGHTALYWYRQSLGQGPEFLIYFQGTGAADDSGLPNDRFFAVRPEGSVSTLKIQRTERGDSAVYLCASSLGVLGTQYFGPGTRLLVL.